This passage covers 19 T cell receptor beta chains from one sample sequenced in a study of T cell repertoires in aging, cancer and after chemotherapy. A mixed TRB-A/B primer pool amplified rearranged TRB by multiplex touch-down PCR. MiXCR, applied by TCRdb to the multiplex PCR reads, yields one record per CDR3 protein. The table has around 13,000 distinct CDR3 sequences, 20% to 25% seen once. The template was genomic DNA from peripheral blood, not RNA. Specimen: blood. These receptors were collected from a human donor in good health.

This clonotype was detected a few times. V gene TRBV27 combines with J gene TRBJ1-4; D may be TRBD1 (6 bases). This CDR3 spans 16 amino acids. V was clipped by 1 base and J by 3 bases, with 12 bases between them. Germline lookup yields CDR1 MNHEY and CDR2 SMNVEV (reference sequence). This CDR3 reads CASSLLRGPANEKLFF. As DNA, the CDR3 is TGTGCCAGCAGTTTATTACGGGGGCCGGCTAATGAAAAACTGTTTTTT.

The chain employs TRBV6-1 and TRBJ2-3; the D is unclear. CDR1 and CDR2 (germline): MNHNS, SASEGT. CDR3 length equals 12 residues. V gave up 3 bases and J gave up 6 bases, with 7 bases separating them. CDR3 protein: CASSDDRDTQYF. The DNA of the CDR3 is TGTGCCAGCAGTGACGACCGGGATACGCAGTATTTT.

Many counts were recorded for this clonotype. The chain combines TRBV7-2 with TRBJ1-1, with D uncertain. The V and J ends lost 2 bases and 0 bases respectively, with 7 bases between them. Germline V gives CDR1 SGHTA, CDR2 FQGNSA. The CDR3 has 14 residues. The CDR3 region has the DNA TGTGCCAGCAGCTTATTACGGATGAACACTGAAGCTTTCTTT. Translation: CASSLLRMNTEAFF.

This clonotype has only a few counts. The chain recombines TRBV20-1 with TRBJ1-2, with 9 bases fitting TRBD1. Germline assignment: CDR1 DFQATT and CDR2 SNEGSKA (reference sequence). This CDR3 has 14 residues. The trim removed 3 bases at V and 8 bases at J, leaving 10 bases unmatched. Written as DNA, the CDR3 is TGCAGTGCTAGGCCCCGGACAGGGGCAGTAGGCTACACCTTC. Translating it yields CSARPRTGAVGYTF.

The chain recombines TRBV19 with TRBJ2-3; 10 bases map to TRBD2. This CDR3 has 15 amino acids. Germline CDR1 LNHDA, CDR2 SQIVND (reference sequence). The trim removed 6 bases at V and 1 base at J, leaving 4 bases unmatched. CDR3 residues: CASRSSGGGTDTQYF. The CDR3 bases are TGTGCCAGTAGGTCTAGCGGGGGAGGCACAGATACGCAGTATTTT.

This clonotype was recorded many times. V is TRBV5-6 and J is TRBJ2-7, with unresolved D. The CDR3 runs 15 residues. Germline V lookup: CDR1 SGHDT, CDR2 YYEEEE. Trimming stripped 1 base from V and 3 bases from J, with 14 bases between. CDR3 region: CASSLREASHYEQYF. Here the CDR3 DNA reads TGTGCCAGCAGCTTGAGAGAGGCCTCCCACTACGAGCAGTACTTC.

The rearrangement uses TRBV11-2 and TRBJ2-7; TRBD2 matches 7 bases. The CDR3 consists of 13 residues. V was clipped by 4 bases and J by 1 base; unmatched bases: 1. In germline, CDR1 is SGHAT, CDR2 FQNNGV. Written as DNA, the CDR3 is TGTGCCAGCAGCTACGGGGGGTCCTACGAGCAGTACTTC. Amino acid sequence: CASSYGGSYEQYF.

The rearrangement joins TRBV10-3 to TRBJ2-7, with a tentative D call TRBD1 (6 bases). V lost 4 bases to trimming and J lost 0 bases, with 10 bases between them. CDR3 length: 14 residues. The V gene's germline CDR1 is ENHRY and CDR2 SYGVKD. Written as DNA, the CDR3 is TGTGCCATCAGTGGACAGGCGAACTCCTACGAGCAGTACTTC. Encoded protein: CAISGQANSYEQYF.

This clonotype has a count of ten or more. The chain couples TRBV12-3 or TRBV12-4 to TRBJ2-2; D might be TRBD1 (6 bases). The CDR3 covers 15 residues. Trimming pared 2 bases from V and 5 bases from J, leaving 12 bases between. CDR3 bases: TGTGCCAGCAGTTTATGGCTAGGGGGAACCGGGGAGCTGTTTTTT. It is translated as CASSLWLGGTGELFF.

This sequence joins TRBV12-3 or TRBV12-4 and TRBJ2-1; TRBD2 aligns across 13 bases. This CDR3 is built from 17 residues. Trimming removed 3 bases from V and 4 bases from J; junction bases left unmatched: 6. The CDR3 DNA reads TGTGCCAGCAGTTTCTCGACTAGCGGGGGGCCATACAATGAGCAGTTCTTC. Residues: CASSFSTSGGPYNEQFF.

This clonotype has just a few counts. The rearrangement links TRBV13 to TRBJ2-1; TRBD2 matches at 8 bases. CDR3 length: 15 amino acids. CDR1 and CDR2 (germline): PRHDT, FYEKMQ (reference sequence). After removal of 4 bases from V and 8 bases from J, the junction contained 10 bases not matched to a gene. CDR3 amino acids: CASSSGTRVRDEQFF. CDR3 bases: TGTGCCAGCAGCTCGGGGACTAGGGTACGGGATGAGCAGTTCTTC.

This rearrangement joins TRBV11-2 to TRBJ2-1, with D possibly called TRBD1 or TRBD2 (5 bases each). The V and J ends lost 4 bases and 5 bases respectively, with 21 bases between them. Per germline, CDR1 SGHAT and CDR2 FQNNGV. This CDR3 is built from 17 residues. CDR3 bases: TGTGCCAGCAGCTCCCCTATGAGGGGTAAGAACAACAATGAGCAGTTCTTC. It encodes CASSSPMRGKNNNEQFF. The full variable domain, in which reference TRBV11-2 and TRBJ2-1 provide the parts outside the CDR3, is EAGVAQSPRYKIIEKRQSVAFWCNPISGHATLYWYQQILGQGPKLLIQFQNNGVVDDSQLPKDRFSAERLKGVDSTLKIQPAKLEDSAVYLCASSSPMRGKNNNEQFFGPGTRLTVL.

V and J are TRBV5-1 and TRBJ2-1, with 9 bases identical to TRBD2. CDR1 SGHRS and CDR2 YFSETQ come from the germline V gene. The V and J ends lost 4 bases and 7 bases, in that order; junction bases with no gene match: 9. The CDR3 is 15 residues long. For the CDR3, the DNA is TGCGCCAGCAGCACGACTGGCGGGGGGGTTAATGAGCAGTTCTTC. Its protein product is CASSTTGGGVNEQFF.

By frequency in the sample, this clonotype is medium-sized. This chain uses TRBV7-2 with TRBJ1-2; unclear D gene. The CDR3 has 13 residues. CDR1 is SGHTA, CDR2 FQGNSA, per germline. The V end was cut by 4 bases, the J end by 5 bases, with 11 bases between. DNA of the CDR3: TGTGCCAGCAGCTCCTCCCACTTGTATGGCTACACCTTC. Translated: CASSSSHLYGYTF. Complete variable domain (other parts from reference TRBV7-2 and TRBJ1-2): GAGVSQSPSNKVTEKGKDVELRCDPISGHTALYWYRQSLGQGLEFLIYFQGNSAPDKSGLPSDRFSAERTGGSVSTLTIQRTQQEDSAVYLCASSSSHLYGYTFGSGTRLTVV.

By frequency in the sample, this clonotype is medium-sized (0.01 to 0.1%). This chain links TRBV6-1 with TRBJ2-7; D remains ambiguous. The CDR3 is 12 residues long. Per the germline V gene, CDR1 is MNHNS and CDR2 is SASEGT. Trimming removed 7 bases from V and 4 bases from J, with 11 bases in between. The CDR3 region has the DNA TGTGCCAGCAACAAACGATATTACGAGCAGTACTTC. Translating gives CASNKRYYEQYF.

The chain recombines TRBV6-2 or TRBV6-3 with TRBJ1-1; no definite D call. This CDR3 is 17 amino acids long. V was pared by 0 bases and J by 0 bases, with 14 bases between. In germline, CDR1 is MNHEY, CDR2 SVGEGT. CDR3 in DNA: TGTGCCAGCAGTTACTCGATGAAGGACGCGGTGAACACTGAAGCTTTCTTT. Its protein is CASSYSMKDAVNTEAFF.

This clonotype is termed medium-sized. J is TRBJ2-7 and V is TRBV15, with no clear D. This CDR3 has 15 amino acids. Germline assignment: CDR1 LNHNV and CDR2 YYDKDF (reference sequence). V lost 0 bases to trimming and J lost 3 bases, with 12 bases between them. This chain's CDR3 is CATSREINSYYEQYF. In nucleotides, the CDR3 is TGTGCCACCAGCAGAGAAATAAACTCTTACTACGAGCAGTACTTC.

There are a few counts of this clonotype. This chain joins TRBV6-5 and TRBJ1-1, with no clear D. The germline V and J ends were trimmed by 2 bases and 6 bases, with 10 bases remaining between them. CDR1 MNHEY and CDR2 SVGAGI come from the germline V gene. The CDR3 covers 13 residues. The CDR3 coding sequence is TGTGCCAGCAGTTACCGATCTGTTTCTGAAGCTTTCTTT. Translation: CASSYRSVSEAFF.

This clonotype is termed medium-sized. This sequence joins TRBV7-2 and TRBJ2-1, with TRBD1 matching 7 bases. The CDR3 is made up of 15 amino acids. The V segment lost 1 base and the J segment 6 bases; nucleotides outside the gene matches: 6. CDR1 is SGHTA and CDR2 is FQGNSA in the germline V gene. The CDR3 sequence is CASSLEGAEANEQFF. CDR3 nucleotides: TGTGCCAGCAGCTTAGAGGGGGCCGAGGCCAATGAGCAGTTCTTC.